This record looks at one T cell receptor beta chain sequence and its context. The V gene lost 8 bases and the J gene lost 1 base, with 14 bases spanning the gap. Germline V lookup: CDR1 MNHNS, CDR2 SASEGT. CDR3 length: 14 residues. The data originate from a study of radiotherapy plus CTLA-4 blockade in lung cancer. Some clones are missing from TCRdb's copy, which holds only in-frame ones; the method was immunoSEQ multiplex PCR. The table includes more than 50,000 clones, roughly 76% detected once. The rearrangement joins TRBV6-1 to TRBJ1-1, with a possible D match to TRBD1 (5 bases). Source: peripheral blood, taken from a patient treated with radiotherapy plus ipilimumab. The origin of this receptor is a human donor with non-small cell lung cancer who had a complete response to radiotherapy plus ipilimumab. CDR3 region: CASGQQGGNTEAFF. CDR3 coding DNA: TGTGCCAGCGGTCAGCAGGGTGGGAACACTGAAGCTTTCTTT.